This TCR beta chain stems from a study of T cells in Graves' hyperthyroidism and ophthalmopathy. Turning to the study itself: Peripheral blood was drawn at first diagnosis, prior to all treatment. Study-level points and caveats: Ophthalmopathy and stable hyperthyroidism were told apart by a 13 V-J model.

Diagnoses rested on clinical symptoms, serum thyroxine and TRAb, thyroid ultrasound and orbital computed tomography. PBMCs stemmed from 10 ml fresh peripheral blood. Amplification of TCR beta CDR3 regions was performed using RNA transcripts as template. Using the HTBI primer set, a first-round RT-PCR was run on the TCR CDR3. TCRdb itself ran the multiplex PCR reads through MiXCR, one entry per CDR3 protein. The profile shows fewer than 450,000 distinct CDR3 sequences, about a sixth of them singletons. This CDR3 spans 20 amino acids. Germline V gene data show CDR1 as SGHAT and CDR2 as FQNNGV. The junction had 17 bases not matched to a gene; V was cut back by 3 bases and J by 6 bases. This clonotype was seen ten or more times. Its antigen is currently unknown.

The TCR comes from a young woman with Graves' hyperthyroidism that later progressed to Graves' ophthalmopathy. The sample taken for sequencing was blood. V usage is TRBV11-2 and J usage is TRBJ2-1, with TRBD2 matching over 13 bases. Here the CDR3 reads CASSFSMGQRLAGGSNEQFF. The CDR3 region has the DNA TGTGCCAGCAGCTTTAGTATGGGGCAGAGACTAGCGGGAGGCTCCAATGAGCAGTTCTTC.